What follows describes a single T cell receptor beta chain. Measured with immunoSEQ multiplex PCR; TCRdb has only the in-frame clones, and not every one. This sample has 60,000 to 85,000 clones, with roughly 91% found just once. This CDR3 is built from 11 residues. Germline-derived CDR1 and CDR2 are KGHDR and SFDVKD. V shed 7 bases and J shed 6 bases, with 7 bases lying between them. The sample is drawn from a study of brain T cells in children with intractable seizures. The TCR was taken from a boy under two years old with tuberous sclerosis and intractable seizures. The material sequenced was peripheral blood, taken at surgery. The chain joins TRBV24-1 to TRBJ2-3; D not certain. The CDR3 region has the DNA TGTGCCACCAGGCAGTCCGATACGCAGTATTTT. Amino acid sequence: CATRQSDTQYF.